The 32 T cell receptor beta chains presented below share a single source sample, sequenced in a study of chemoradiotherapy in HPV16-positive cancers. Some clones are missing from TCRdb's copy, which holds only in-frame ones; the method was immunoSEQ multiplex PCR. The sample includes about 12,000 clones, 72% of them seen just once. Sampling was performed from a patient who underwent chemoradiotherapy. These receptors came from a human donor with HPV-associated anogenital cancer.

The gene calls are TRBV28 and TRBJ1-5; 9 bases match TRBD1. Germline CDR1 is MDHEN and CDR2 is SYDVKM. V trimming: 6 bases; J trimming: 2 bases; junction bases outside the gene matches: 5. CDR3 size: 15 residues. CDR3 amino acids: CASRSTGGGNQPQHF. CDR3 in DNA: TGTGCCAGCAGGTCCACAGGGGGCGGCAATCAGCCCCAGCATTTT.

There are a few counts of this clone. J is TRBJ1-4 and V is TRBV30; the D gene is possibly TRBD1 (5 bases). Trimming took 1 base from V and 2 from J, leaving 11 bases between them. The CDR3 covers 15 residues. Germline V gene sequence: CDR1 GTSNPN, CDR2 SVGIG (reference sequence). The CDR3 region has the DNA TGTGCCTGGAGTGGGGGGGTTGTCACTAATGAAAAACTGTTTTTT. This codes for CAWSGGVVTNEKLFF. The variable domain in full, with the rest retrieved from reference TRBV30 and TRBJ1-4, is SQTIHQWPATLVQPVGSPLSLECTVEGTSNPNLYWYRQAAGRGLQLLFYSVGIGQISSEVPQNLSASRPQDRQFILSSKKLLLSDSGFYLCAWSGGVVTNEKLFFGSGTQLSVL.

This clone turned up a few times. The chain carries TRBV11-2 and TRBJ2-2; a possible D gene is TRBD1 (5 bases). Deletions cut 9 bases from V and 5 bases from J, with 7 bases between. In germline, CDR1 is SGHAT, CDR2 FQNNGV. CDR3 length: 11 amino acids. The CDR3 nucleotides are TGTGCCAGGCGACAGACCGGGGAGCTGTTTTTT. It specifies CARRQTGELFF.

This clone was counted only a few times. The chain has TRBV19 and TRBJ2-5, with no clear D. Trimming cost V 5 bases and J 1 base, with 14 bases left between them. Germline V gives CDR1 LNHDA, CDR2 SQIVND (reference sequence). The CDR3 loop spans 15 amino acids. In DNA, the CDR3 is TGTGCCAGTAGTGCTCTCCTGGACGGCCAAGAGACCCAGTACTTC. It codes for CASSALLDGQETQYF.

V and J are TRBV6-6 and TRBJ2-7; TRBD1 might be the D (6 bases). Trimming cost V 0 bases and J 4 bases, with 13 bases left between them. Germline loops: CDR1 MNHNY, CDR2 SVGAGI (reference sequence). This CDR3 is 15 amino acids long. CDR3 nucleotides: TGTGCCAGCAGTTACTCGGCAGGGGCGCTATACGAGCAGTACTTC. Translated: CASSYSAGALYEQYF.

V usage is TRBV30 and J usage is TRBJ2-7; D unclear. V lost 0 bases to trimming and J lost 0 bases, with 9 bases between them. The CDR3 length is 14 residues. CDR1 is GTSNPN, CDR2 SVGIG, per germline (reference sequence). CDR3 region: CAWSVRVPSYEQYF. The CDR3 DNA reads TGTGCCTGGAGTGTACGGGTCCCCTCCTACGAGCAGTACTTC.

As DNA, the CDR3 is TGTGCCAGCTCACCTTCTTGGACCGGTTTCACTGAAGCTTTCTTT. It codes for CASSPSWTGFTEAFF. The chain joins TRBV18 to TRBJ1-1; D remains ambiguous. The V gene lost 3 bases and the J gene lost 4 bases, with 15 bases spanning the gap. The CDR3 spans 15 residues. Germline assignment: CDR1 KGHSH and CDR2 LQKENI.

The chain has TRBV6-5 and TRBJ2-3, with a weak D call TRBD2 (7 bases). The CDR3 spans 16 residues. Germline assignment: CDR1 MNHEY and CDR2 SVGAGI. V lost 3 bases and J lost 5, with 18 bases in between. CDR3 DNA: TGTGCCAGCAGTTATTTGGGGGCGGGAGAAATAGATACGCAGTATTTT. Translation gives CASSYLGAGEIDTQYF.

The rearrangement uses TRBV4-1 and TRBJ2-3; 8 bases fit TRBD2. J lost 3 bases, V lost 0 bases, and 8 bases had no gene match. Germline V gene lookup returns CDR1 MGHRA and CDR2 YSYEKL. The CDR3 has 17 residues. The CDR3 reads CASSQDGAGVRTDTQYF. The CDR3 DNA reads as TGCGCCAGCAGCCAAGATGGAGCGGGAGTGAGGACAGATACGCAGTATTTT.

CDR3 in amino acids: CASSSLPDWKDTQYF. The CDR3 region has the DNA TGTGCCAGCAGCTCACTTCCGGACTGGAAAGATACGCAGTATTTT. The V call is TRBV7-3, the J call TRBJ2-3, with D possibly TRBD2 on 5 matching bases. Germline CDR1 SGHTA, CDR2 FQGTGA. The CDR3 is 15 amino acids. With 4 bases removed from V and 5 bases from J, the gap between germline ends came to 16 bases.

The chain links TRBV5-1 to TRBJ2-3; 9 nucleotides match TRBD1. There are 14 residues in the CDR3. V lost 0 bases and J lost 6; bases outside the gene matches: 2. Germline V CDR1 and CDR2: SGHRS, YFSETQ. DNA for the CDR3: TGCGCCAGCAGCTTGGGGACAGGGGAGGATACGCAGTATTTT. Its protein product is CASSLGTGEDTQYF.

The rearrangement uses TRBV7-2 and TRBJ2-7, with D perhaps matching TRBD2 (6 bases). CDR1 and CDR2 (germline): SGHTA, FQGNSA. Between the trimmed V and J ends, which lost 0 bases and 2 bases, there was a span of 11 bases. CDR3 length: 15 amino acids. The CDR3 nucleotides are TGTGCCAGCAGCTTAGCTGTAGCGGAGGCCTACGAGCAGTACTTC. Protein: CASSLAVAEAYEQYF.

V usage is TRBV6-7 and J usage is TRBJ2-2; 9 bases are shared with TRBD1. TRBV6-7 is noted as an ORF with a role that remains uncertain. Losses at the gene ends were 6 bases for V and 3 bases for J; bases not matched to a gene: 11. The CDR3 runs 17 residues. CDR3 nucleotides: TGTGCCAGCAGCCCGAGGAGGGACAGGGAAGACACCGGGGAGCTGTTTTTT. Protein: CASSPRRDREDTGELFF.

The chain links TRBV28 to TRBJ2-1; D gene uncertain. Trimming took off 3 bases at V and 4 bases at J, with 7 bases between the two ends. Germline V gives CDR1 MDHEN, CDR2 SYDVKM. The CDR3 loop spans 13 amino acids. The DNA of the CDR3 is TGTGCCAGCAGTTTTCTGACATACAATGAGCAGTTCTTC. This gives the protein CASSFLTYNEQFF.

This clone came up once. V gene TRBV14 combines with J gene TRBJ1-5; no clear D. This CDR3 has 13 residues. Trimming took off 5 bases at V and 6 bases at J, with 11 bases between the two ends. CDR1 is SGHDN and CDR2 is FVKESK in the germline V gene. The CDR3 sequence is CASSYSPGQPQHF. DNA of the CDR3: TGTGCCAGCAGCTACTCCCCCGGTCAGCCCCAGCATTTT.

This clone was detected once. The chain is built from TRBV7-9 and TRBJ1-1; possibly TRBD1 for D (6 bases). Germline assignment: CDR1 SEHNR and CDR2 FQNEAQ (reference sequence). This CDR3 comprises 14 residues. Between the trimmed V and J ends, which lost 1 base and 4 bases, there was a span of 10 bases. The DNA for the CDR3 is TGTGCCAGCAGCTTAGAGGGGGTTGGCACTGAAGCTTTCTTT. Translated: CASSLEGVGTEAFF.

This rearrangement joins TRBV4-3 to TRBJ1-4; a possible D gene is TRBD1 (5 bases). The V gene lost 4 bases and the J gene lost 8 bases, with 14 bases spanning the gap. The CDR3 extends over 14 amino acids. Germline V lookup: CDR1 LGHNA, CDR2 YSLEER. The CDR3 bases are TGCGCCAGCAGCCCCACAGGCCCAGGGGAAAAACTGTTTTTT. The encoded protein is CASSPTGPGEKLFF.

Here the CDR3 DNA reads TGTGCCAGCTCACCAACAACAGGAGTAGCTGGAAACACCATATATTTT. This sequence encodes CASSPTTGVAGNTIYF. The rearrangement links TRBV18 to TRBJ1-3; perhaps TRBD1 as D (5 bases). V gave up 2 bases and J gave up 2 bases, with 13 bases separating them. CDR1 and CDR2 (germline): KGHSH, LQKENI. The CDR3 has 16 residues.

V is TRBV5-5 and J is TRBJ1-5; a possible D gene is TRBD1 (6 bases). The CDR3 loop spans 15 amino acids. The ends were cut back, 4 bases at V and 0 bases at J, with 11 bases in the middle. Per germline, CDR1 SGHKS and CDR2 YYEKEE (reference sequence). CDR3 loop: CASSETGNSNQPQHF. The CDR3 coding sequence is TGTGCCAGCAGCGAGACAGGAAATAGCAATCAGCCCCAGCATTTT.

This chain connects TRBV28 to TRBJ2-5, with D tentatively TRBD2 (5 bases). V dropped 1 base and J dropped 3 bases, with 9 bases sitting between them. The CDR3 is 14 residues long. The germline CDR1 and CDR2 sequences are MDHEN and SYDVKM. The CDR3 here is CASSLFREKETQYF. The CDR3 DNA reads as TGTGCCAGCAGTTTATTTCGGGAAAAAGAGACCCAGTACTTC.

This sequence joins TRBV27 and TRBJ1-1, with D maybe TRBD1 (6 bases). Germline values: CDR1 MNHEY, CDR2 SMNVEV (reference sequence). Trimming removed 5 bases at V and 3 bases at J, with 10 bases between. The CDR3 is 13 amino acids. CDR3 protein: CASSPSGDTEAFF. CDR3 sequence (DNA): TGTGCCAGCAGTCCCTCAGGGGACACTGAAGCTTTCTTT.

The chain has TRBV27 and TRBJ1-3; possibly TRBD1 for D (6 bases). Per the germline V gene, CDR1 is MNHEY and CDR2 is SMNVEV (reference sequence). This CDR3 has 16 residues. The V and J ends lost 4 bases and 0 bases respectively, with 13 bases between them. The CDR3 loop reads CASSSSDRISGNTIYF. CDR3 DNA: TGTGCCAGCAGTTCCAGCGACAGGATCTCTGGAAACACCATATATTTT.

The rearrangement uses TRBV11-2 and TRBJ2-1, with D possibly being TRBD1 (5 bases). The CDR3 has 12 amino acids. The V and J ends lost 1 base and 11 bases respectively, with 9 bases between them. Germline V lookup: CDR1 SGHAT, CDR2 FQNNGV. The CDR3 region is CASSLGAGQQFF. CDR3 sequence (DNA): TGTGCCAGCAGCTTAGGGGCAGGGCAGCAGTTCTTC.

The chain links TRBV30 to TRBJ1-4; 7 bases are a match to TRBD1. Germline assignment: CDR1 GTSNPN and CDR2 SVGIG (reference sequence). The J segment lost 5 bases and the V segment lost 4 bases, leaving 7 bases of the junction unmatched. CDR3 length equals 14 residues. CDR3 loop: CAWTIGTANEKLFF. DNA for the CDR3: TGTGCCTGGACCATCGGGACAGCGAATGAAAAACTGTTTTTT. Full variable domain (remainder filled in from reference TRBV30 and TRBJ1-4): SQTIHQWPATLVQPVGSPLSLECTVEGTSNPNLYWYRQAAGRGLQLLFYSVGIGQISSEVPQNLSASRPQDRQFILSSKKLLLSDSGFYLCAWTIGTANEKLFFGSGTQLSVL.

The chain links TRBV28 to TRBJ1-1; tentatively, D is TRBD1 (6 bases). The length of the CDR3 is 16 residues. CDR1 is MDHEN and CDR2 is SYDVKM in the germline V gene. Trimming removed 1 base at V and 4 bases at J, with 16 bases between. In DNA form, the CDR3 reads TGTGCCAGCAGTTTATCGTCGGGGCAGGGGATCACTGAAGCTTTCTTT. Amino acids: CASSLSSGQGITEAFF.

The chain uses TRBV19 and TRBJ2-4, with D perhaps assigned TRBD1 or TRBD2 (6 bases each). With 6 bases removed from V and 8 bases from J, the gap between germline ends came to 17 bases. CDR3 length: 14 residues. Germline V gives CDR1 LNHDA, CDR2 SQIVND (reference sequence). CDR3 DNA: TGTGCCAGTAGGGGTCCAGGGGAGGCGGACATTCAGTACTTC. Protein sequence: CASRGPGEADIQYF.

Only a few counts were recorded for this clone. J is TRBJ1-3 and V is TRBV28; TRBD1 might be the D (6 bases). The CDR3 has 14 amino acids. Germline CDR1 is MDHEN and CDR2 is SYDVKM. V was pared by 8 bases and J by 0 bases, with 11 bases between. CDR3 DNA sequence: TGTGCCAGCCTCGGGGACAACTCTGGAAACACCATATATTTT. Protein sequence: CASLGDNSGNTIYF. The full variable domain, completed using reference TRBV28 and TRBJ1-3, is DVKVTQSSRYLVKRTGEKVFLECVQDMDHENMFWYRQDPGLGLRLIYFSYDVKMKEKGDIPEGYSVSREKKERFSLILESASTNQTSMYLCASLGDNSGNTIYFGEGSWLTVV.

This rearrangement joins TRBV11-2 to TRBJ2-2; 9 bases align to TRBD2. V lost 2 bases and J lost 1; bases outside the gene matches: 5. The CDR3 has 17 amino acids. Germline CDR1 is SGHAT and CDR2 is FQNNGV. The CDR3, as DNA: TGTGCCAGCAGCTTACTCGTACTAGCGGGGAACACCGGGGAGCTGTTTTTT. This translates into CASSLLVLAGNTGELFF.

The V gene is TRBV7-2, the J gene TRBJ2-7, with 8 nucleotides matching TRBD1. The CDR3 runs 13 residues. V lost 8 bases, J lost 4 bases, and 7 bases stayed unmatched. CDR1 SGHTA and CDR2 FQGNSA come from the germline V gene. In nucleotides, the CDR3 is TGTGCCAGCTCGTGGACAGGGTATTACGAGCAGTACTTC. This sequence encodes CASSWTGYYEQYF.

This chain joins TRBV11-3 and TRBJ2-1; 7 bases agree with TRBD2. The CDR3 spans 15 residues. The V segment lost 3 bases and the J segment 6 bases; nucleotides outside the gene matches: 8. The V gene's germline CDR1 is SGHNT and CDR2 YENEEA. CDR3 amino acids: CASSFTSVHGNEQFF. CDR3 in DNA: TGTGCCAGCAGCTTCACTAGCGTTCATGGCAATGAGCAGTTCTTC.

The chain uses TRBV28 and TRBJ1-1; D is unclear. CDR1 and CDR2 (germline): MDHEN, SYDVKM. With 2 bases removed from V and 1 base from J, the gap between germline ends came to 14 bases. This CDR3 has 16 residues. The CDR3 sequence is CASSLPGKAGNTEAFF. Here the CDR3 DNA reads TGTGCCAGCAGTTTACCAGGCAAGGCAGGGAACACTGAAGCTTTCTTT.

The V and J genes are TRBV27 and TRBJ1-2; D unclear. V dropped 6 bases and J dropped 6 bases, with 17 bases sitting between them. This CDR3 region has 14 residues. Germline CDR1 MNHEY, CDR2 SMNVEV (reference sequence). CDR3 amino acids: CASSPLRTENGYTF. Written as DNA, the CDR3 is TGTGCCAGCAGCCCCCTTAGGACCGAGAATGGCTACACCTTC.